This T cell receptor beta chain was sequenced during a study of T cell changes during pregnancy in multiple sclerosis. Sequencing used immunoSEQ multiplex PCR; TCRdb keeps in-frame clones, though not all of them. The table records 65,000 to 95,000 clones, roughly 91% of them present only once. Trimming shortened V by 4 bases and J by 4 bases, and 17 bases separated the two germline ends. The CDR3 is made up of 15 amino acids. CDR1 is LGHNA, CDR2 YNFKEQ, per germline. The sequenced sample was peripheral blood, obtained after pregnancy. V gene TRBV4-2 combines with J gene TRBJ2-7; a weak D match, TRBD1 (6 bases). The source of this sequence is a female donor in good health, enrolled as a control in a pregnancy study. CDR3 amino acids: CASSPVTGNRYEQYF. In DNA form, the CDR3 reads TGTGCCAGCAGCCCAGTTACAGGGAATCGGTACGAGCAGTACTTC.